This section outlines one T cell receptor beta chain sequence together with its context. Its target is not known. V lost 3 bases and J 7 bases, leaving 13 bases between the germline ends. Germline V gene lookup returns CDR1 MNHNS and CDR2 SASEGT. The CDR3 is made up of 13 amino acids. MiXCR was run by TCRdb on the 5' RACE reads, yielding one entry per CDR3 protein. In the table there are around 570,000 distinct CDR3 sequences, more than 9% of which are singletons. These data belong to a study of identical twins. Findings of the study overall: The study drew conclusions from cross-sectional statistical analysis, not from following the same donors. High-abundance cord blood beta clonotypes had fewer insertions; memory repertoires showed none.

These data also formed part of another study, on yellow fever vaccine responses in identical twins. From that paper: Vaccine-induced T cell responses in twins were reportedly observed to appear partly convergent, partly personalized.

Sequenced material: PBMCs. The chain recombines TRBV6-1 with TRBJ2-7; perhaps TRBD1 as D (6 bases). This TCR came from a woman aged 18-30 years in good health. In nucleotides, the CDR3 is TGTGCCAGCAGTGACCCAGGGGCTCGGGAGCAGTACTTC. Its protein product is CASSDPGAREQYF.